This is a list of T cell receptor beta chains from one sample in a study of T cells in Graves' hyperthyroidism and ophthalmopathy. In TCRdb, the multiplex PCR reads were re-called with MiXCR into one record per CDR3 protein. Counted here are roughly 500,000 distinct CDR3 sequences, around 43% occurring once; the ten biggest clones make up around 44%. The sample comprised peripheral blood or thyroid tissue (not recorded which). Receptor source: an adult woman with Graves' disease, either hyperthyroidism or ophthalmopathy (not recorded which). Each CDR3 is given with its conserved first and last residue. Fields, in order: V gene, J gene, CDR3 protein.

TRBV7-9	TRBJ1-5	CASSAEPGQISPQHF
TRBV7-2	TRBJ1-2	CASSFTRRYTF
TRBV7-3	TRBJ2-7	CASSLDPGFYEQYF
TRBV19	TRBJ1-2	CASSIFGPGGYTF
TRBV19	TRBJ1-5	CASRPRTERSNQPQHF
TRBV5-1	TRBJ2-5	CASSLGGSGSVETQYF
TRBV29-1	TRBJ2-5	CSVEPGQETQYF
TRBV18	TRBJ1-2	CASSPYTRGNYGYTF
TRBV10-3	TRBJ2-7	CAISEGREAYEQYF
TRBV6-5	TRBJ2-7	CASSYGAETYEQYF
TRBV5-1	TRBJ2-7	CASSLGASGAYEQYF
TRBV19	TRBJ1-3	CARAQPRSGNTIYF
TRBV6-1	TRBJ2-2	CASSVRQGELFF
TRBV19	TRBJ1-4	CASSSTAGEKLFF
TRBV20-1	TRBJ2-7	CSACPGPLMGEQYF
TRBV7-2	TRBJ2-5	CASSSRQSGQETQYF
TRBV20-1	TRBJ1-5	CSAIGQDNQPQHF
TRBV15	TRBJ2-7	CATSGELAEVPYEQYF
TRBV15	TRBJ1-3	CATSLSGGRGGNTIYF
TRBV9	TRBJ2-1	CASSVRRSGGGEQFF
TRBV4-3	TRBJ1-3	CASSQNDRAGNTIYF
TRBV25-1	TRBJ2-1	CASSEPGTSGYNEQFF
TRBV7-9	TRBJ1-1	CASTDESGNTEAFF
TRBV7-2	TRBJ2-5	CASSLYGTSRETQYF
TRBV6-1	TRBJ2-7	CASRPGQPSYEQYF
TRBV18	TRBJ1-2	CASSPQQGVDYGYTF
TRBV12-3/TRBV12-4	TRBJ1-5	CASGSRVSNQPQHF
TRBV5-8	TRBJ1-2	CASTSPPDFYGYTF
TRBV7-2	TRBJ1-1	CASSLEQGAVNTEAFF
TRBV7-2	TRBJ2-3	CASRATPNLNTQYF
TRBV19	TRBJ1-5	CASRNGQVYQPQHF
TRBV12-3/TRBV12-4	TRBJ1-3	CASSSDSLVSGNTIYF
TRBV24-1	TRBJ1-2	CATSSGTGGAYYGYTF
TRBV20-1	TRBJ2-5	CSAWTGSQETQYF
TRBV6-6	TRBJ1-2	CASKQQGGGGYTF
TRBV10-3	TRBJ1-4	CAISESAGGGEKLFF
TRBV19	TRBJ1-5	CASSIAGFNQPQHF
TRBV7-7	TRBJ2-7	CASSPDRTSYEQYF
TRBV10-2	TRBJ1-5	CASSEIAGTGVDQPQHF
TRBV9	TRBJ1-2	CASTASNYGYTF
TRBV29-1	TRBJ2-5	CSVEGTGQETQYF
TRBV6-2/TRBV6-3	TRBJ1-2	CASSFGGLALGYTF
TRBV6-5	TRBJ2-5	CASRSTGHQETQYF
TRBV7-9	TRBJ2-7	CASSSRRTSGRRVHEQYF
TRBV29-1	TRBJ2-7	CSQEGGTGLYEQYF
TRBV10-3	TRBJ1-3	CASSTTVPFSGNTIYF
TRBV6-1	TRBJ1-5	CASTETGPARPQHF
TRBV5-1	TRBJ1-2	CASSERGTGSYGYTF
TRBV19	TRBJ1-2	CASSTRDRGGYTF
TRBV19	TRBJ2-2	CASSLTRNRELFF
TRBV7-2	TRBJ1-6	CASSLQGYNSPLHF
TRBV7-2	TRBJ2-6	CASSSRDGFSGANVLTF
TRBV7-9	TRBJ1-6	CASSAPGQDVQALHF
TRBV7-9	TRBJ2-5	CASSGTLAAWGETQYF
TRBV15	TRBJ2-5	CATSLLGAGRQETQYF
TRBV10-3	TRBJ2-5	CASGRVETQYF